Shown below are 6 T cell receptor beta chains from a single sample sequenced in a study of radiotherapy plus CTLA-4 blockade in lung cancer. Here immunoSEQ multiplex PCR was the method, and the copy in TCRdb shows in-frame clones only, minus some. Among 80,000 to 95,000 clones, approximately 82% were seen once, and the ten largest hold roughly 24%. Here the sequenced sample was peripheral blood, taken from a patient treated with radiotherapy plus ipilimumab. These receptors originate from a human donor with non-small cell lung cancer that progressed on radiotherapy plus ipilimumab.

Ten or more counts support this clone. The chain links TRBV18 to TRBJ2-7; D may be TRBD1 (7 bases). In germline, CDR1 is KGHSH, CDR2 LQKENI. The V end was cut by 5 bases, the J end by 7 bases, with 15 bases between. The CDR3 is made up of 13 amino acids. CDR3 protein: CASSYGQAGEQYV. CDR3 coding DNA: TGTGCCAGCTCATACGGACAGGCGGGGGAGCAGTACGTC.

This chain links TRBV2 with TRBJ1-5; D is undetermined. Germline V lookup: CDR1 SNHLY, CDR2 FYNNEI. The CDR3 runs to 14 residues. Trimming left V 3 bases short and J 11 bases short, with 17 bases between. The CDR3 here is CASSEDPRSRTQHF. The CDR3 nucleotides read TGTGCCAGCAGTGAGGATCCACGGTCTCGAACCCAGCATTTT. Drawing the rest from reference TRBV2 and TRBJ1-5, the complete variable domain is EPEVTQTPSHQVTQMGQEVILRCVPISNHLYFYWYRQILGQKVEFLVSFYNNEISEKSEIFDDQFSVERPDGSNFTLKIRSTKLEDSAMYFCASSEDPRSRTQHFGDGTRLSIL.

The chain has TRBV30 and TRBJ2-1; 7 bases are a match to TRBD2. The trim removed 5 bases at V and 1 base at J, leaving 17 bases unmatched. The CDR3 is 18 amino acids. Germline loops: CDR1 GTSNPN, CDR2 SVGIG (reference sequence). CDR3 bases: TGTGCCTGGTCAGGGCCAAGAGCGAGCGGGGTTTCCTACAATGAGCAGTTCTTC. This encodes CAWSGPRASGVSYNEQFF.

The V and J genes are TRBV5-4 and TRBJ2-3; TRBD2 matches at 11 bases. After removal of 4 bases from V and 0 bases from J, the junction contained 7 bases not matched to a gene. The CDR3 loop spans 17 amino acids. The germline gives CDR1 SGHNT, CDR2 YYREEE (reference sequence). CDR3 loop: CASSPKLAGASTDTQYF. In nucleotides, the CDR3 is TGTGCCAGCAGCCCGAAACTAGCGGGGGCAAGCACAGATACGCAGTATTTT.

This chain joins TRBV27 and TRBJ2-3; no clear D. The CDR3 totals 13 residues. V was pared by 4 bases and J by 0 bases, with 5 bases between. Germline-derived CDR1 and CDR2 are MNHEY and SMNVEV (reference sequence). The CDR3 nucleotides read TGTGCCAGCAGTTATTCTAGCACAGATACGCAGTATTTT. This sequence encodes CASSYSSTDTQYF.

For the CDR3, the DNA is TGTGCCAGCTCACCAAGGGGAGGAGAGACCCAGTACTTC. Protein sequence: CASSPRGGETQYF. The chain uses TRBV18 and TRBJ2-5, with a weak D call TRBD2 (6 bases). Germline V gives CDR1 KGHSH, CDR2 LQKENI. This CDR3 has 13 amino acids. Trimming removed 2 bases at V and 4 bases at J, with 8 bases between.